This T cell receptor (beta chain) was observed in a study of T cell changes during pregnancy in multiple sclerosis. The repertoire was sequenced with immunoSEQ multiplex PCR; TCRdb's copy has only in-frame clones and lacks some. The sample lists 84,000 or so clones; around 94% were seen once. The V and J ends lost 4 bases and 8 bases, in that order; junction bases with no gene match: 3. The V gene's germline CDR1 is SGHRS and CDR2 YFSETQ. The CDR3 is 13 amino acids. The input for sequencing was peripheral blood, taken in the third trimester of pregnancy. V and J are TRBV5-1 and TRBJ2-1; the match to TRBD2 covers 10 bases. This TCR was sampled from a female donor with multiple sclerosis, enrolled in a pregnancy study. The CDR3 DNA reads TGCGCCAGCAGCGGGGGACTAGCGTATGAGCAGTTCTTC. Translating it yields CASSGGLAYEQFF.